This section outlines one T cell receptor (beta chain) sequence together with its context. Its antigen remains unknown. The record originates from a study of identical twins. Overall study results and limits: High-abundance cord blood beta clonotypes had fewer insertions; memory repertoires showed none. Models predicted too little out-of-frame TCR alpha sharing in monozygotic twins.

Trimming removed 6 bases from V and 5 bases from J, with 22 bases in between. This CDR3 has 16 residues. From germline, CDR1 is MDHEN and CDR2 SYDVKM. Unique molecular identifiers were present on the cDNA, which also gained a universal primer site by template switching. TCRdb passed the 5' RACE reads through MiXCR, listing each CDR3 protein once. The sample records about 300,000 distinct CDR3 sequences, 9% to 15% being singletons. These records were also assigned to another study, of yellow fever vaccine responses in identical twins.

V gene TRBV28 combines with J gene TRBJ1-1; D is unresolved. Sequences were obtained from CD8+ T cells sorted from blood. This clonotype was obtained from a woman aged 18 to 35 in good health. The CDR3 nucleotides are TGTGCCAGCAGCCTAATATTCGTAGACATTGGGACTGAAGCTTTCTTT. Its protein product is CASSLIFVDIGTEAFF.